This T cell receptor beta chain emerged from a study of T cells in Graves' hyperthyroidism and ophthalmopathy (dated 2019 in TCRdb). Broadly, across the study: To identify TCR V-J signatures that set the groups apart, the researchers used a discovery cohort of 100 patients, made up of around 42 with Graves' ophthalmopathy and some 60 with stable Graves' hyperthyroidism. The roughly 100 discovery patients were randomly divided into training and test sets at a 7:3 ratio. An independent validation cohort of 18 to 20 hyperthyroidism patients and roughly 16 patients who later progressed to ophthalmopathy tested prospective prediction of ophthalmopathy. Once sampling was done, hyperthyroidism patients were given methimazole at a starting dose of 30 mg daily, whereas ophthalmopathy patients were given high-dose intravenous methylprednisolone. In addition, the study compared T-cell repertoires in thyroid tissue and in blood from five to seven Graves' hyperthyroidism patients. The paper reports TCR Vbeta CDR3 sequencing of over 120 peripheral blood samples: fewer than 50 ophthalmopathy, roughly 74 hyperthyroidism and around 17 progressor patients.

Many counts were recorded for this clonotype. Its antigen is currently not known. The record has no base qualities; no much larger clone is one base away. Patients with uncontrolled infections, other autoimmune diseases, pregnancy or lactation were excluded. Diagnoses relied on clinical symptoms, serum thyroxine and TRAb, thyroid ultrasound and orbital computed tomography. Trizol reagent was used to extract total RNA, and RNA quality was then checked on an Agilent 2100 Bioanalyzer. The CDR3 spans 14 residues, from the cysteine through the phenylalanine. Of the read, only the CDR3 DNA is kept; its 42 bases are in frame from base 1. Relative to germline, V is 4 bases shorter and J is 0 bases shorter, with 10 bases between their ends. Findings and caveats that apply to the study as a whole: In validation, progression to ophthalmopathy was predicted by the model with 70.59% sensitivity and 72.22% specificity, a median of approximately 6.5 months before onset. In cross-validation, a model built on a 13 V-J signature told ophthalmopathy apart from stable hyperthyroidism with 87.88% sensitivity and 81% to 82% specificity, and in testing the same model reached 80%/75%. Sample size was not statistically predetermined, and blinding of investigators to group allocation was not performed. Blood samples also contained most of the expanded thyroid clonotypes (frequency above 0.001), which suggests that blood repertoires may reflect thyroid immune responses.

TCR beta CDR3 regions were amplified from RNA transcripts. For the first round of RT-PCR on the TCR CDR3, the HTBI primer set was used together with the Qiagen OneStep RT-PCR kit. Libraries were constructed in a second round of multiplex PCR, after which size selection and purification were performed. Libraries were sequenced paired-end with 100 bp reads on an Illumina HiSeq2000. The study's own analysis went as follows. SOAPnuke was used to process the raw data, throwing out any read that contained adapters or uncalled bases, had a mean Phred below 15, or lacked an exact constant-primer or identifier match. COPE v1.2.5 was used to merge high-quality paired reads, and clonotypes were defined as unique nucleotide sequences. MiTCR v1.1 was used to align clonotypes to the IMGT TRBV, TRBD and TRBJ reference segments. Analysis was restricted to V-J combinations with a frequency above 0.0001, which covered roughly 99% of repertoires. The TCS score was defined as the ratio of F50 (clonal expansion) to E x V (chaos), calculated using BLOSUM62-based TCRdist between CDR3 peptides within each V-J. Welch's t-statistics and random forest reduced 514 V-J features to about 13, which were used in a naive Bayes classifier (R e1071). The Morisita-Horn index was used to measure how similar the thyroid and blood repertoires were. TCRdb cleaned the public reads at Q25 with fastp, built clones with MiXCR and kept in-frame beta chains. Identical CDR3 proteins give one entry, which carries the most common genes and DNA. Here the V and J calls rest on TCRdb's processing, not on the authors' analysis. The sample records more than 500,000 distinct CDR3 sequences, roughly 50% of which are singletons. The ten largest clonotypes hold roughly 19% of the sample.

Rearrangement joined TRBV12-3 or TRBV12-4 to TRBJ2-7; TRBD1 is a possible D gene, resting on 5 matching bases. The sequence came from an adult woman with Graves' disease, either hyperthyroidism or ophthalmopathy (not recorded which). Input material: peripheral blood or thyroid tissue (not recorded which). The CDR3 has the sequence CASSSLQDSYEQYF. The bases are TGTGCCAGCAGTTCTTTACAGGACTCCTACGAGCAGTACTTC.